The next 26 T cell receptor beta chains were all read from a single sample in a study of blood T cell repertoires in COVID-19. Sequencing used immunoSEQ multiplex PCR; TCRdb keeps in-frame clones, though not all of them. Of 200,000 to 250,000 clones listed, 84% are singletons. The sequenced material came from PBMCs or T cells enriched from blood (not recorded which). The receptor source for this set is a man aged 55 to 69 who had recovered from COVID-19.

The chain combines TRBV5-1 with TRBJ2-7, with 8 bases lining up with TRBD1. Germline V CDR1 and CDR2: SGHRS, YFSETQ. The CDR3 consists of 14 residues. V gave up 1 base and J gave up 2 bases; unmatched junction bases: 2. CDR3 protein: CASSLWGQAYEQYF. CDR3 sequence (DNA): TGCGCCAGCAGCTTGTGGGGACAGGCCTACGAGCAGTACTTC.

This clone was counted between two and nine times. J is TRBJ2-2 and V is TRBV5-1; maybe TRBD1 (6 bases). Trimming removed 0 bases from V and 4 bases from J, with 10 bases in between. Germline assignment: CDR1 SGHRS and CDR2 YFSETQ. CDR3 length equals 15 residues. Here the CDR3 DNA reads TGCGCCAGCAGCTTGGCAGGGGAGCCCACCGGGGAGCTGTTTTTT. The encoded protein is CASSLAGEPTGELFF.

The sample holds one count of this clone. The rearrangement uses TRBV7-9 and TRBJ1-5, with TRBD1 identical over 9 bases. V gave up 3 bases and J gave up 1 base; unmatched junction bases: 7. The CDR3 contains 17 residues. CDR1 SEHNR and CDR2 FQNEAQ come from the germline V gene (reference sequence). The CDR3 here is CASSLGGQGFSNQPQHF. The CDR3 coding sequence is TGTGCCAGCAGCTTGGGGGGACAGGGATTCAGCAATCAGCCCCAGCATTTT.

CDR3 in DNA: TGTGCCAGCAGCCAAGACAGGGTGAACACTGAAGCTTTCTTT. Protein: CASSQDRVNTEAFF. The chain has TRBV4-2 and TRBJ1-1; D perhaps matches TRBD1 (5 bases). V was cut by 0 bases and J by 0 bases, with 5 bases left in between. CDR3 length: 14 residues. Germline-derived CDR1 and CDR2 are LGHNA and YNFKEQ.

Only one count was recorded for this clone. Within the sample, other DNA sequences also encode this same CDR3. The CDR3 nucleotides read TGCGCCAGCAGCTTTGGGACAGACTATGGCTACACCTTC. It translates to CASSFGTDYGYTF. V gene TRBV5-1 combines with J gene TRBJ1-2, with 7 bases fitting TRBD1. The CDR3 runs to 13 residues. Germline CDR1 reads SGHRS; CDR2 reads YFSETQ. V lost 2 bases and J lost 3; bases outside the gene matches: 1.

The chain couples TRBV5-1 to TRBJ2-7, with D possibly being TRBD1 (5 bases). V lost 2 bases and J 7 bases, leaving 13 bases between the germline ends. The CDR3 spans 13 residues. Germline CDR1 SGHRS, CDR2 YFSETQ. The CDR3 reads CASSLGQTWEQYF. CDR3 coding DNA: TGCGCCAGCAGCTTAGGACAAACCTGGGAGCAGTACTTC.

V usage is TRBV6-1 and J usage is TRBJ1-4, with D uncertain. CDR1 is MNHNS, CDR2 SASEGT, per germline. V was shortened by 2 bases and J by 6 bases, with 4 bases between the two germline ends. The CDR3 is made up of 12 amino acids. The CDR3 DNA reads TGTGCCAGCAGTGAACTACATGAAAAACTGTTTTTT. This encodes CASSELHEKLFF.

Only a few counts were recorded for this clone. The chain uses TRBV3-1 (or the pseudogene TRBV3-2) and TRBJ1-1; 11 bases agree with TRBD1. The V gene end was trimmed by 5 bases and the J gene end by 5 bases; junction bases not matched to a gene: 4. Germline CDR1 reads LGHDT; CDR2 reads YNNKEL (reference sequence). The CDR3 consists of 14 residues. The CDR3 DNA follows: TGTGCCAGCAGCAACCGGGACAGGGGGACTGAAGCTTTCTTT. It is translated as CASSNRDRGTEAFF.

On this clone itself: This sample includes further DNA sequences coding for the same CDR3. CDR3 DNA: TGTGCCATCAGTGAGTCAAGCGGGGGATACAATGAGCAGTTCTTC. Translated, it gives CAISESSGGYNEQFF. The rearrangement uses TRBV10-3 and TRBJ2-1, with 8 bases lining up with TRBD2. CDR1 is ENHRY, CDR2 SYGVKD, per germline. Trimming took 0 bases from V and 4 from J; bases not matched to a gene: 2. The CDR3 loop spans 15 amino acids.

J is TRBJ2-7 and V is TRBV7-2; D may be TRBD1 (7 bases). Per germline, CDR1 SGHTA and CDR2 FQGNSA. Between the trimmed V and J ends, which lost 1 base and 6 bases, there was a span of 13 bases. The CDR3 contains 14 residues. CDR3 sequence reads: CASSLGRQGGEQYF. The CDR3 DNA follows: TGTGCCAGCAGCTTAGGGCGGCAGGGGGGCGAGCAGTACTTC. Full variable domain (remainder filled in from reference TRBV7-2 and TRBJ2-7): GAGVSQSPSNKVTEKGKDVELRCDPISGHTALYWYRQSLGQGLEFLIYFQGNSAPDKSGLPSDRFSAERTGGSVSTLTIQRTQQEDSAVYLCASSLGRQGGEQYFGPGTRLTVT.

This chain connects TRBV15 to TRBJ2-7; D is perhaps TRBD1 (5 bases). The length of the CDR3 is 13 residues. V lost 4 bases and J lost 1, with 8 bases in between. Germline V gene lookup returns CDR1 LNHNV and CDR2 YYDKDF (reference sequence). CDR3 region: CATSIDRSYEQYF. CDR3 bases: TGTGCCACCAGCATAGACAGATCCTACGAGCAGTACTTC.

Turning to this clone: One end of the junction is discordant with germline, which a read error may explain. The V gene is TRBV7-2, the J gene TRBJ2-1, with D hard to call. The germline CDR1 and CDR2 sequences are SGHTA and FQGNSA. CDR3 size: 12 residues. The CDR3 sequence is CASSPRGAALIF. The CDR3 coding sequence is TGTGCCAGCAGCCCCCGCGGCGCGGCGCTGATCTTC.

This clone occurred a few times. The rearrangement links TRBV19 to TRBJ1-6; 7 nucleotides match TRBD1. There are 14 residues in the CDR3. J lost 3 bases, V lost 4 bases, and 0 bases had no gene match. Per the germline V gene, CDR1 is LNHDA and CDR2 is SQIVND (reference sequence). CDR3 protein: CASSTGGYNSPLHF. In DNA, the CDR3 is TGTGCCAGTAGTACAGGGGGCTATAATTCACCCCTCCACTTT.

This clone appeared a single time. The rearrangement links TRBV30 to TRBJ2-1, with D possibly being TRBD1 (7 bases). This CDR3 has 15 amino acids. Germline V gene data show CDR1 as GTSNPN and CDR2 as SVGIG (reference sequence). Deletions cut 6 bases from V and 6 bases from J, with 21 bases between. The CDR3 DNA reads as TGTGCCTGCGACAGGGAGGCTAGGGTTTTCAATGAGCAGTTCTTC. Translated, it gives CACDREARVFNEQFF.

This sequence joins TRBV9 and TRBJ1-6, with TRBD1 matching over 7 bases. From germline, CDR1 is SGDLS and CDR2 YYNGEE. The CDR3 is 18 amino acids. Trimming removed 0 bases from V and 4 bases from J; junction bases left unmatched: 10. The DNA for the CDR3 is TGTGCCAGCAGCGTAGGTCCAGGGGGAGAACCTTATAATTCACCCCTCCACTTT. It codes for CASSVGPGGEPYNSPLHF.

This chain joins TRBV11-3 and TRBJ2-3, with unresolved D. Germline CDR1 and CDR2: SGHNT and YENEEA. V was shortened by 5 bases and J by 4 bases, with 13 bases between the two germline ends. CDR3 length: 14 amino acids. The CDR3 region is CASSPGPTADTQYF. DNA for the CDR3: TGTGCCAGCAGCCCAGGCCCAACAGCAGATACGCAGTATTTT.

The chain recombines TRBV3-1 (or the pseudogene TRBV3-2) with TRBJ1-3; D not certain. The CDR3 contains 12 residues. The V gene's germline CDR1 is LGHDT and CDR2 YNNKEL (reference sequence). Trimming shortened V by 8 bases and J by 0 bases, and 5 bases separated the two germline ends. The CDR3 reads CASGGSGNTIYF. The DNA for the CDR3 is TGTGCCAGCGGCGGCTCTGGAAACACCATATATTTT.

CDR3 sequence reads: CASSSPTGRDEKLFF. The CDR3 DNA follows: TGTGCCAGCAGCTCCCCCACAGGGAGAGATGAAAAACTGTTTTTT. The chain employs TRBV11-2 and TRBJ1-4; D might be TRBD1 (6 bases). The CDR3 is 15 residues long. Germline V gene sequence: CDR1 SGHAT, CDR2 FQNNGV. The V end was cut by 4 bases, the J end by 6 bases, with 15 bases between.

The rearrangement uses TRBV7-9 and TRBJ2-2, with 7 bases identical to TRBD1. The germline gives CDR1 SEHNR, CDR2 FQNEAQ (reference sequence). J was trimmed by 4 bases and V by 5 bases; bases with no gene match: 7. The CDR3 covers 15 residues. The CDR3 DNA sequence: TGTGCCAGCAGCCCCGCGACAGGGATCACCGGGGAGCTGTTTTTT. Amino acids: CASSPATGITGELFF. Looking up the rest from reference TRBV7-9 and TRBJ2-2 gives the full variable domain: DTGVSQNPRHKITKRGQNVTFRCDPISEHNRLYWYRQTLGQGPEFLTYFQNEAQLEKSRLLSDRFSAERPKGSFSTLEIQRTEQGDSAMYLCASSPATGITGELFFGEGSRLTVL.

This chain links TRBV2 with TRBJ2-7; the match to TRBD1 covers 7 bases. From germline, CDR1 is SNHLY and CDR2 FYNNEI. This CDR3 is built from 15 residues. Trimming at V came to 4 bases and at J to 1 base, leaving 7 bases not matched to a gene. CDR3 amino acids: CASSAMTGPSYEQYF. DNA of the CDR3: TGTGCCAGCAGTGCTATGACAGGGCCTTCCTACGAGCAGTACTTC.

V and J are TRBV14 and TRBJ1-2; weak D call: TRBD1 (6 bases). This CDR3 has 15 residues. Germline CDR1 and CDR2: SGHDN and FVKESK. Deletions cut 0 bases from V and 7 bases from J, with 15 bases between. DNA for the CDR3: TGTGCCAGCAGCCAAGATCTTGGGGGCGCGAGTGGCTACACCTTC. The encoded protein is CASSQDLGGASGYTF.

This chain connects TRBV15 to TRBJ1-4; D gene unclear. The CDR3 runs 15 residues. The V gene lost 0 bases and the J gene lost 5 bases, with 10 bases spanning the gap. Germline CDR1 reads LNHNV; CDR2 reads YYDKDF (reference sequence). CDR3 DNA: TGTGCCACCAGCAGAGATGCCAGCGGGAATGAAAAACTGTTTTTT. Translating gives CATSRDASGNEKLFF.

The chain has TRBV3-1 (or the pseudogene TRBV3-2) and TRBJ1-6; 8 bases fit TRBD1. Germline CDR1 LGHDT, CDR2 YNNKEL (reference sequence). The CDR3 totals 15 residues. The J segment lost 7 bases and the V segment lost 2 bases, leaving 4 bases of the junction unmatched. The CDR3 sequence: CASSQFGTGNSPLHF. The DNA of the CDR3 is TGTGCCAGCAGCCAATTCGGGACAGGCAATTCACCCCTCCACTTT.

CDR3 sequence reads: CASSPRDSEGTGELFF. As DNA, the CDR3 is TGTGCCAGCAGCCCGCGGGACAGCGAGGGCACCGGGGAGCTGTTTTTT. This sequence joins TRBV5-4 and TRBJ2-2, with D tentatively TRBD1 (7 bases). With 4 bases removed from V and 4 bases from J, the gap between germline ends came to 17 bases. This CDR3 has 16 amino acids. The germline gives CDR1 SGHNT, CDR2 YYREEE (reference sequence).

V usage is TRBV4-3 and J usage is TRBJ1-3; 9 bases agree with TRBD1. V dropped 3 bases and J dropped 4; count of bases not matched to a gene: 7. Germline assignment: CDR1 LGHNA and CDR2 YSLEER. The CDR3 extends over 16 amino acids. The CDR3 is CASSQITGGFGNTIYF. In nucleotides, the CDR3 is TGCGCCAGCAGCCAGATAACAGGGGGCTTCGGAAACACCATATATTTT.

The V gene is TRBV4-2, the J gene TRBJ2-3; tentative D call: TRBD1 (6 bases). This CDR3 comprises 13 residues. The germline V gene has CDR1 LGHNA and CDR2 YNFKEQ. Trimming pared 5 bases from V and 6 bases from J, leaving 12 bases between. The CDR3 DNA follows: TGTGCCAGCAGCGCCCAGGGGAGCGATACGCAGTATTTT. Residues: CASSAQGSDTQYF.